This TCR beta chain was identified in a study of response to subunit inactivated influenza vaccine. Germline V gene lookup returns CDR1 SGHTA and CDR2 FQGNSA. This CDR3 is built from 15 residues. The J segment lost 9 bases and the V segment lost 0 bases, leaving 8 bases of the junction unmatched. TCRdb reanalysed the RT-PCR reads using MiXCR and keeps one entry per CDR3 protein. The sample comprises roughly 620,000 distinct CDR3 sequences, roughly 12% of which are singletons, and approximately 11% rests with the top ten. Separately, the same data were catalogued under a study of T cells expressing NK-cell markers. This second report adds: What made the TCR beta cDNA was 5'RACE template switching with UMIs. Each TCR beta repertoire originated in sorted T cells that were CD3+CD56+NKG2C+, CD3+CD56+NKG2C- or CD3+CD56-NKG2C+. Eight donors were sequenced, of whom seven were HCMV-seropositive, while the remaining one was HCMV-seronegative. Leadership of the CD3+CD56-NKG2C+ fraction also belonged to these clonotypes in a handful of donors.

The receptor comes from a man in his fifties or sixties who received an inactivated influenza vaccine. The chain has TRBV7-2 and TRBJ2-1; 7 bases agree with TRBD2. The sample here was PBMCs from blood, taken on the day of vaccination. This CDR3 is CASSLAGGPAGEQFF. The CDR3 DNA reads as TGTGCCAGCAGCTTAGCGGGAGGGCCTGCCGGTGAGCAGTTCTTC.